The clone carrying this T cell receptor (beta chain) was recorded only once. As originally analysed: Scientists estimated how many nucleated cells there were by amplifying reference gene primers. Sequenced by immunoSEQ multiplex PCR; TCRdb stores in-frame clones only, minus some. That table gives V, J and clone size, and the DNA gave D and trimming. The sample includes fewer than 150,000 clones, more than 80% of them seen just once. This sample was taken from a study of blood T cell repertoires in COVID-19. The wider study: Donors in the United States, Italy and Spain gave samples during acute or convalescent COVID-19. T cells, B-cell-depleted T cells, or PBMCs supplied cDNA or gDNA.

This CDR3 is 13 amino acids long. In germline, CDR1 is LNHDA, CDR2 SQIVND (reference sequence). V lost 4 bases, J lost 3 bases, and 2 bases stayed unmatched. The chain uses TRBV19 and TRBJ2-5, with 7 nucleotides matching TRBD1. This TCR was recovered from a human donor in a cohort sampled during active COVID-19. The source material was peripheral blood. CDR3 residues: CASSTDREETQYF. The CDR3 DNA sequence: TGTGCCAGTAGTACCGACAGGGAAGAGACCCAGTACTTC. The full variable domain, completed using reference TRBV19 and TRBJ2-5, is DGGITQSPKYLFRKEGQNVTLSCEQNLNHDAMYWYRQDPGQGLRLIYYSQIVNDFQKGDIAEGYSVSREKKESFPLTVTSAQKNPTAFYLCASSTDREETQYFGPGTRLLVL.